This TCR beta chain was recovered during a study of T cells in Graves' hyperthyroidism and ophthalmopathy. Amplified TCR beta CDR3 regions came from RNA transcripts. In the first-round RT-PCR of the TCR CDR3, the HTBI primer set was used. TCRdb analysed the multiplex PCR reads with MiXCR anew, one entry per CDR3 protein. The sample contains around 350,000 distinct CDR3 sequences, approximately 19% of which appear only once. Looked up from germline, CDR1 is GTSNPN and CDR2 is SVGIG (reference sequence). CDR3 length: 13 residues. V was trimmed by 0 bases and J by 0 bases, leaving 5 bases between them. Many counts were recorded for this clonotype.

Sequenced material: blood. This clonotype originated in a woman younger than 30 with Graves' hyperthyroidism. This chain links TRBV30 with TRBJ1-1; D is unresolved. The CDR3 here is CAWSVGLNTEAFF. The CDR3 coding sequence is TGTGCCTGGAGTGTAGGGTTGAACACTGAAGCTTTCTTT.